These 24 T cell receptor beta chains came from one sample sequenced in a study of shared clonotypes between healthy human individuals. Clones were sequenced by immunoSEQ multiplex PCR, and TCRdb holds only the in-frame ones, with some missing. The data show roughly 2.2 million clones, 80% to 95% seen once. The sequencing sample was made of naive CD4+ T cells from PBMCs. Subset in this sample: CD45RA+ positively selected. The receptor set was obtained from a man in his late teens or twenties in good health. Some clones in this sample may be carry-over from other donors' samples.

The V call is TRBV28, the J call TRBJ1-2; weak D call: TRBD1 (5 bases). The germline gives CDR1 MDHEN, CDR2 SYDVKM. The CDR3 contains 14 residues. V was trimmed by 3 bases and J by 3 bases, leaving 11 bases between them. CDR3 sequence (DNA): TGTGCCAGCAGTTTGATAGGGGCCTACTATGGCTACACCTTC. Its translation is CASSLIGAYYGYTF.

The V and J genes are TRBV6-1 and TRBJ2-7; 9 bases line up with TRBD1. From germline, CDR1 is MNHNS and CDR2 SASEGT. Trimming removed 5 bases from V and 7 bases from J; junction bases left unmatched: 12. The CDR3 is 15 residues long. The CDR3 sequence is CASSTTGTGREEQYF. The CDR3 bases are TGTGCCAGCAGTACCACCGGGACAGGGAGAGAAGAGCAGTACTTC.

The rearrangement uses TRBV6-6 and TRBJ1-3; D is ambiguous. The CDR3 is 15 residues long. Germline lookup yields CDR1 MNHNY and CDR2 SVGAGI (reference sequence). Deletions cut 6 bases from V and 1 base from J, with 13 bases between. CDR3 region: CASSNQYGSGNTIYF. CDR3 DNA sequence: TGTGCCAGCAGCAACCAATACGGGTCTGGAAACACCATATATTTT.

The genes are TRBV6-1 and TRBJ2-3; 13 bases are a match to TRBD2. CDR1 MNHNS and CDR2 SASEGT come from the germline V gene. The CDR3 extends over 15 amino acids. Germline trimming cut 1 base from V and 6 bases from J; bases unmatched to any gene: 1. The CDR3 sequence is CASSEVTSGRDTQYF. CDR3 nucleotide sequence: TGTGCCAGCAGTGAAGTGACTAGCGGGAGGGATACGCAGTATTTT.

The chain employs TRBV28 and TRBJ1-1; unclear D gene. The CDR3 extends over 15 amino acids. The V end was cut by 4 bases, the J end by 2 bases, with 14 bases between. The germline V gene has CDR1 MDHEN and CDR2 SYDVKM. The CDR3 region has the DNA TGTGCCAGCAGTTCCTCCGGTAGGATAAACACTGAAGCTTTCTTT. Its translation is CASSSSGRINTEAFF.

The table lists this clone with a count of one. The gene calls are TRBV28 and TRBJ2-7; a possible D gene is TRBD1 (5 bases). The CDR3 covers 15 residues. Trimming took 5 bases from V and 2 from J, leaving 16 bases between them. Germline values: CDR1 MDHEN, CDR2 SYDVKM. Here the CDR3 reads CASSRDSSAAYEQYF. The CDR3 region has the DNA TGTGCCAGCAGTCGCGACAGTTCAGCCGCCTACGAGCAGTACTTC. The full variable domain, completed using reference TRBV28 and TRBJ2-7, is DVKVTQSSRYLVKRTGEKVFLECVQDMDHENMFWYRQDPGLGLRLIYFSYDVKMKEKGDIPEGYSVSREKKERFSLILESASTNQTSMYLCASSRDSSAAYEQYFGPGTRLTVT.

The CDR3 coding sequence is TGTGCCAGAAGCAGGACAGGGTTAAGCAATCAGCCCCAGCATTTT. It translates to CARSRTGLSNQPQHF. The chain couples TRBV5-3 to TRBJ1-5; TRBD1 aligns across 8 bases. TRBV5-3 carries the ORF label, with uncertain function. Trimming took 4 bases from V and 1 from J; bases not matched to a gene: 4. This CDR3 has 15 amino acids.

The V and J genes are TRBV12-5 and TRBJ2-3; 12 positions match TRBD2. Trimming removed 6 bases from V and 5 bases from J; junction bases left unmatched: 9. This CDR3 has 16 amino acids. Germline assignment: CDR1 LGHNT and CDR2 FRNRAP. The CDR3 sequence: CASGPGLAGQLDTQYF. The CDR3 coding sequence is TGTGCTAGTGGACCCGGACTAGCGGGACAACTAGATACGCAGTATTTT.

The rearrangement uses TRBV4-2 and TRBJ2-3; D remains ambiguous. CDR1 and CDR2 (germline): LGHNA, YNFKEQ. The CDR3 contains 14 residues. V lost 0 bases and J lost 4, with 8 bases in between. CDR3 residues: CASSQDPPPDTQYF. CDR3 in DNA: TGTGCCAGCAGCCAAGATCCCCCCCCAGATACGCAGTATTTT.

The chain employs TRBV6-6 and TRBJ1-5; D is unresolved. This CDR3 spans 16 amino acids. V lost 2 bases to trimming and J lost 6 bases, with 17 bases between them. From germline, CDR1 is MNHNY and CDR2 SVGAGI (reference sequence). The CDR3: CASSYGRGDGGQPQHF. The CDR3 region has the DNA TGTGCCAGCAGTTACGGGCGTGGGGATGGCGGTCAGCCCCAGCATTTT.

Worth noting for this clone: Other nucleotide sequences from this sample produce the same CDR3. V gene TRBV5-4 combines with J gene TRBJ2-1, with TRBD2 matching 11 bases. V lost 4 bases to trimming and J lost 4 bases; unmatched junction nucleotides: 4. In germline, CDR1 is SGHNT, CDR2 YYREEE (reference sequence). The CDR3 runs 15 residues. CDR3 region: CASSGTSGSYNEQFF. CDR3 DNA sequence: TGTGCCAGCAGCGGGACTAGCGGCAGTTACAATGAGCAGTTCTTC.

The CDR3 here is CASSDLDRGPKPQHF. The CDR3 bases are TGTGCCAGCAGTGATCTGGACAGGGGCCCCAAGCCCCAGCATTTT. V gene TRBV28 combines with J gene TRBJ1-5; TRBD1 aligns across 9 bases. Germline-derived CDR1 and CDR2 are MDHEN and SYDVKM. This CDR3 region has 15 residues. The V and J ends lost 5 bases and 8 bases, in that order; junction bases with no gene match: 10.

The J gene is TRBJ1-1, the V gene TRBV18; tentative D call: TRBD1 (5 bases). V lost 4 bases to trimming and J lost 1 base, with 13 bases between them. The CDR3 totals 15 residues. Germline-derived CDR1 and CDR2 are KGHSH and LQKENI. Here the CDR3 DNA reads TGTGCCAGCTCACTCGGGACGGCCCAGAACACTGAAGCTTTCTTT. Translation gives CASSLGTAQNTEAFF.

In DNA form, the CDR3 reads TGTGCCAGCAGCGTAACCGCGTGGTCGGGAGGCGATACGCAGTATTTT. Its protein product is CASSVTAWSGGDTQYF. This chain links TRBV9 with TRBJ2-3; the match to TRBD2 covers 7 bases. J was trimmed by 6 bases and V by 1 base; bases with no gene match: 11. CDR1 is SGDLS, CDR2 YYNGEE, per germline. This CDR3 contains 16 residues.

The J gene is TRBJ2-1, the V gene TRBV28; D may be TRBD1 (6 bases). V lost 6 bases, J lost 3 bases, and 12 bases lay in between. The CDR3 contains 14 residues. Germline values: CDR1 MDHEN, CDR2 SYDVKM. The CDR3 spells CASSQIQGYNEQFF. CDR3 sequence (DNA): TGTGCCAGCAGCCAGATACAGGGCTACAATGAGCAGTTCTTC.

The DNA for the CDR3 is TGTGCCAGCAGTGGGCGGACAGGTTTGGGCAATCAGCCCCAGCATTTT. As protein: CASSGRTGLGNQPQHF. This chain joins TRBV6-1 and TRBJ1-5, with TRBD1 matching 7 bases. CDR3 length: 16 amino acids. Germline CDR1 MNHNS, CDR2 SASEGT. The V gene end was trimmed by 4 bases and the J gene end by 2 bases; junction bases not matched to a gene: 8.

The chain links TRBV5-4 to TRBJ2-7; tentative D call: TRBD2 (5 bases). Germline lookup yields CDR1 SGHNT and CDR2 YYREEE (reference sequence). V gave up 3 bases and J gave up 2 bases, with 21 bases separating them. CDR3 length: 17 residues. The CDR3 region has the DNA TGTGCCAGCAGCTCTATGGGTCTCGCAAGCGGTGCCTACGAGCAGTACTTC. Translating gives CASSSMGLASGAYEQYF. The full variable domain, rest sourced from reference TRBV5-4 and TRBJ2-7, is ETGVTQSPTHLIKTRGQQVTLRCSSQSGHNTVSWYQQALGQGPQFIFQYYREEENGRGNFPPRFSGLQFPNYSSELNVNALELDDSALYLCASSSMGLASGAYEQYFGPGTRLTVT.

The chain combines TRBV7-2 with TRBJ2-1; the D is unclear. The CDR3 spans 12 residues. Per the germline V gene, CDR1 is SGHTA and CDR2 is FQGNSA. The V gene lost 4 bases and the J gene lost 7 bases, with 8 bases spanning the gap. The CDR3 loop is CASSYSWNEQFF. CDR3 DNA sequence: TGTGCCAGCAGCTATAGCTGGAATGAGCAGTTCTTC.

This chain connects TRBV18 to TRBJ2-7; 7 nucleotides agree with TRBD1. Germline assignment: CDR1 KGHSH and CDR2 LQKENI. V was pared by 3 bases and J by 3 bases, with 11 bases of the junction left unmatched. The CDR3 is 16 amino acids. Here the CDR3 reads CASSPQGQQLNYEQYF. The CDR3 DNA is TGTGCCAGCTCACCCCAGGGACAGCAACTTAACTACGAGCAGTACTTC.

V usage is TRBV10-1 and J usage is TRBJ1-3; TRBD1 might be the D (5 bases). V was cut by 2 bases and J by 1 base, with 12 bases left in between. This CDR3 region has 16 residues. The V gene's germline CDR1 is WNHNN and CDR2 SYGVQD (reference sequence). The CDR3 loop reads CASSEGGGLSGNTIYF. The CDR3 DNA is TGCGCCAGCAGTGAGGGTGGGGGTCTTTCTGGAAACACCATATATTTT.

The chain employs TRBV2 and TRBJ2-1; maybe TRBD2 (6 bases). This CDR3 is built from 15 residues. Trimming took 9 bases from V and 2 from J, leaving 17 bases between them. Germline lookup yields CDR1 SNHLY and CDR2 FYNNEI. CDR3 region: CASSNSGATYNEQFF. The CDR3 DNA reads as TGTGCCAGTTCAAATAGCGGAGCTACCTACAATGAGCAGTTCTTC.

The chain recombines TRBV28 with TRBJ2-2; the match to TRBD1 covers 7 bases. This CDR3 is built from 18 residues. The germline gives CDR1 MDHEN, CDR2 SYDVKM. The V gene end was trimmed by 6 bases and the J gene end by 0 bases; junction bases not matched to a gene: 13. CDR3 DNA: TGTGCCAGCAGGATAAGTTTTGGGACAGCCACGAACACCGGGGAGCTGTTTTTT. It yields the protein CASRISFGTATNTGELFF.

The chain links TRBV7-8 to TRBJ2-1; D is ambiguous. Germline V gene sequence: CDR1 SGHVS, CDR2 FQNEAQ. The CDR3 has 12 amino acids. V lost 5 bases to trimming and J lost 7 bases, with 9 bases between them. The CDR3 protein is CASSHVLNEQFF. Here the CDR3 DNA reads TGTGCCAGCAGCCATGTACTGAATGAGCAGTTCTTC.

This rearrangement joins TRBV5-1 to TRBJ2-3; possible D gene TRBD1, 6 bases. The germline V gene has CDR1 SGHRS and CDR2 YFSETQ. The length of the CDR3 is 16 residues. Between the trimmed V and J ends, which lost 0 bases and 2 bases, there was a span of 13 bases. The CDR3 bases are TGCGCCAGCAGCTTGGCCGGGACAAAAGACACAGATACGCAGTATTTT. It translates to CASSLAGTKDTDTQYF.